These T cell receptor beta chains were read from a single sample in a study of T cells after yellow fever vaccination. TCRdb analysed the 5' RACE reads with MiXCR anew, one entry per CDR3 protein. This table holds 200,000 to 300,000 distinct CDR3 sequences, 10% to 15% found once. Sequencing was performed on CD4+ T cells sorted from PBMCs, taken 45 days after the yellow fever booster vaccination. Receptors originate from a man younger than 45 who received the YFV17D yellow fever vaccine. Both conserved end residues are trimmed from each CDR3.

v_call	j_call	cdr3_aa
TRBV12-5	TRBJ2-3	ASGLGLASTDTQY
TRBV27	TRBJ2-1	ASSRPPSGSFNEQF
TRBV9	TRBJ2-2	ASSVAGNTGELF
TRBV10-3	TRBJ2-3	AIRNSGRDTQY
TRBV5-1	TRBJ2-5	ASHYTGGDETQY
TRBV7-2	TRBJ2-2	ASSLVPGTVTGELF
TRBV15	TRBJ2-1	ATSRAPPGEQF
TRBV29-1	TRBJ2-7	SVRPGAYEQY
TRBV7-3	TRBJ1-5	ASSLKGTATYSNQPQH
TRBV5-5	TRBJ1-5	ASSLRGGNQPQH
TRBV15	TRBJ2-1	ATSISSGNEQF
TRBV12-3/TRBV12-4	TRBJ2-1	ASSPQGLSRKQF
TRBV12-3/TRBV12-4	TRBJ2-2	ASRTQLAGELF
TRBV7-7	TRBJ2-3	ASSPDSPSTQY
TRBV4-2	TRBJ2-3	ASSQDLRVKTDTQY
TRBV29-1	TRBJ2-1	SAVERYNEQF
TRBV5-1	TRBJ2-2	ASSRGTVAGELF
TRBV10-3	TRBJ2-5	AISPGLAGTETQY
TRBV5-1	TRBJ2-1	ASSLEGWRLAEYNEQF
TRBV24-1	TRBJ1-1	ATSASSASEAF
TRBV20-1	TRBJ2-2	SARDNSAPSGELF
TRBV29-1	TRBJ2-5	SVRGGPQETQY
TRBV5-6	TRBJ2-1	ASSYGTGRDNEQF